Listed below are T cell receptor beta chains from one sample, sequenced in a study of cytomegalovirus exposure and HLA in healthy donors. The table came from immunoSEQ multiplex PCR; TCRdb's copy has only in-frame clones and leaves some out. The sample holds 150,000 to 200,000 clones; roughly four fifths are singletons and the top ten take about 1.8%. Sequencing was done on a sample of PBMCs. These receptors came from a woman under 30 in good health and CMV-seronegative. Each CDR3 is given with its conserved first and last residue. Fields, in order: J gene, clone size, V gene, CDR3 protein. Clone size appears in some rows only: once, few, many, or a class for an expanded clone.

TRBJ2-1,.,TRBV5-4,CASSLDLAVYNEQFF
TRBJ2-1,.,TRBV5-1,CASSLPGLAVSNEQFF
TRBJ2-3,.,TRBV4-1,CASSQTLGLAGSTDTQYF
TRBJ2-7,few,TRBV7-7,CASSIGQTHLYEQYF
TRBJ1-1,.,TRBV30,CAWSVPGPEAFF
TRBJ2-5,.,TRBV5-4,CASSSSGPETQYF
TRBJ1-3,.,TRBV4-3,CASSPTTGRNTIYF
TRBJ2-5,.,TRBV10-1,CASSESRGIQETQYF
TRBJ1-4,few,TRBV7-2,CASSQNSGTVNEKLFF
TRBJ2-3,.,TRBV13,CASSPGTGGTDTQYF
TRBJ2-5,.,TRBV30,CAWIVSRGGGETQYF
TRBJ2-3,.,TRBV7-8,CASSAGGTQYF
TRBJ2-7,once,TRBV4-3,CASSLAAAGDSYEQYF
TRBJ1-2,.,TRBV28,CASVAHRGGYGYTF
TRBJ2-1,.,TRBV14,CASSQVRAGGVQFF
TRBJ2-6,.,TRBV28,CASSARYWGQGARGANVLTF
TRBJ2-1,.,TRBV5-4,CASSLVAGGGEQFF
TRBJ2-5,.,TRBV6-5,CASSYLARETQYF
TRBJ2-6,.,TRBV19,CASSSPGSGANVLTF
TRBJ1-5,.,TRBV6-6,CASSRGTGDQPQHF
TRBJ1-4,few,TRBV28,CASSTTTPNEKLFF
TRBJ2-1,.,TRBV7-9,CSSSLVDRGRDEQFF
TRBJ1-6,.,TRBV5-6,CASSLVDRDNSPLHF
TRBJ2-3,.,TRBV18,CASSPWAAGATDTQYF
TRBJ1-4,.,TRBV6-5,CASRRTPTNNEKLFF
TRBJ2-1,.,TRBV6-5,CASKRGRDYNEQFF
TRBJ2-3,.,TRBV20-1,CSAPRGDTQYF
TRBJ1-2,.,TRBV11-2,CASSSGQGFVDYGYTF
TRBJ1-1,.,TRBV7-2,CASSLNRQYASLMDTEAFF
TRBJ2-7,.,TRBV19,CATLSPGDSYEQYF
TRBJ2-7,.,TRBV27,CASSSDNSYEQYF
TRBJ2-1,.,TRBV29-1,CSVTPSRNYNEQFF
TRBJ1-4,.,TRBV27,CASSFTGVREKLFF
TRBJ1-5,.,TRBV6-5,CASRGTGGNQPQHF
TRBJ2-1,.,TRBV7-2,CASSLGTGGSYNEQFF
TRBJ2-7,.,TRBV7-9,CASSLYYEQYF
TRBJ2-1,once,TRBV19,CASSIGAGGIDEQFF
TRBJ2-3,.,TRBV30,CAWSRLAGGPGTQYF
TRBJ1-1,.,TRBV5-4,CASSGDRGGAEAFF
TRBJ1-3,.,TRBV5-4,CASSTMLGLDSGNTIYF
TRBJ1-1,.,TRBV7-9,CASSVEQGGAFF
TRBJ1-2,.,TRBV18,CASSPGGGQGYGYTF
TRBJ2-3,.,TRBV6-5,CASSFRTSGRGDTQYF